This is a list of T cell receptor beta chains from one sample in a study of control samples from healthy donors and cancer patients. TCRdb's table, derived via immunoSEQ multiplex PCR, lists solely in-frame clones and lacks some. The top ten clones hold 1.7% of a sample with 150,000 to 200,000 clones, roughly 88% of them seen once. The source material was blood. These TCRs come from a man younger than 30 in good health. Both conserved end residues are part of each CDR3. The D gene is left open where the match is weak. For some rows the clone size is stated as once, few or many, or as a class when expanded; others skip it.

size	V	D	J	CDR3	DNA
.	TRBV27	.	TRBJ2-2	CASSSNVRAGELFF	TGTGCCAGCAGTTCCAACGTACGGGCCGGGGAGCTGTTTTTT
.	TRBV6-4	TRBD2	TRBJ2-3	CASSETSGTDTQYF	TGTGCCAGCAGTGAAACTAGCGGCACAGATACGCAGTATTTT
.	TRBV6-2/TRBV6-3	.	TRBJ1-5	CASSYVYRGNQPQHF	TGTGCCAGCAGTTACGTGTACAGGGGCAATCAGCCCCAGCATTTT
.	TRBV10-1	TRBD1	TRBJ1-1	CASSDRENTEAFF	TGCGCCAGCTCCGACAGGGAGAACACTGAAGCTTTCTTT
once	TRBV7-3	TRBD2	TRBJ2-2	CASSFKSGGSPTGELFF	TGTGCCAGCAGCTTTAAAAGCGGGGGGTCTCCCACCGGGGAGCTGTTTTTT
.	TRBV5-1	.	TRBJ1-5	CASSLEGIGNQPQHF	TGCGCCAGCAGCTTGGAAGGGATCGGCAATCAGCCCCAGCATTTT
.	TRBV3-1/TRBV3-2	TRBD2	TRBJ2-3	CASSSPGRVGADTQYF	TGTGCCAGCAGCTCACCTGGGAGGGTTGGCGCAGATACGCAGTATTTT
.	TRBV19	.	TRBJ2-2	CASSRGRGRGELFF	TGTGCCAGTAGTAGAGGGAGGGGGCGAGGGGAGCTGTTTTTT
once	TRBV4-2	.	TRBJ1-1	CASSQGIGADSEAFF	TGTGCCAGCAGCCAAGGGATAGGGGCGGATTCTGAAGCTTTCTTT
.	TRBV10-2	TRBD1	TRBJ2-3	CASRGQGTDTQYF	TGCGCCAGCAGGGGACAGGGGACAGATACGCAGTATTTT
.	TRBV7-3	.	TRBJ2-3	CASSYAPIEGGSTDTQYF	TGTGCCAGCAGCTACGCTCCTATCGAGGGGGGCAGCACAGATACGCAGTATTTT
.	TRBV4-1	.	TRBJ1-4	CASSQGLTGASNEKLFF	TGCGCCAGCAGCCAGGGGTTGACCGGGGCCTCTAATGAAAAACTGTTTTTT
.	TRBV14	.	TRBJ1-2	CASSQGPGANYGYTF	TGTGCCAGCAGCCAAGGCCCGGGAGCTAACTATGGCTACACCTTC
.	TRBV19	TRBD1	TRBJ1-6	CASSSQGAQNSPLHF	TGTGCCAGTAGTTCACAGGGGGCTCAGAATTCACCCCTCCACTTT
.	TRBV4-2	TRBD1	TRBJ2-3	CASSQPDRGLSDTQYF	TGTGCCAGCAGCCAACCCGACAGGGGGCTGTCAGATACGCAGTATTTT
.	TRBV5-4	TRBD1	TRBJ1-4	CASSLGQGAEKLFF	TGTGCCAGCAGCTTGGGGCAGGGGGCGGAAAAACTGTTTTTT
.	TRBV29-1	TRBD2	TRBJ2-2	CSVRLAGNTGELFF	TGCAGCGTCCGACTAGCGGGGAACACCGGGGAGCTGTTTTTT
once	TRBV28	.	TRBJ2-7	CASRGWQSYEQYF	TGTGCCAGCAGGGGTTGGCAGAGCTACGAGCAGTACTTC
.	TRBV27	TRBD1	TRBJ1-4	CASSLSSGTGTNEKLFF	TGTGCCAGCAGTTTATCGAGCGGGACAGGGACTAATGAAAAACTGTTTTTT
.	TRBV3-1/TRBV3-2	.	TRBJ2-5	CASSQARQQETQYF	TGTGCCAGCAGCCAAGCCAGACAGCAAGAGACCCAGTACTTC
.	TRBV5-4	.	TRBJ1-2	CAASRGKTNYGYTF	TGTGCGGCAAGCAGGGGCAAAACTAACTATGGCTACACCTTC
.	TRBV2	.	TRBJ2-3	CASRTSDTQYF	TGTGCCAGCAGGACTTCAGATACGCAGTATTTT
few	TRBV5-8	TRBD1	TRBJ2-1	CASSYGTGESSYNEQFF	TGTGCCAGCAGCTACGGGACAGGGGAAAGCTCCTACAATGAGCAGTTCTTC
.	TRBV6-2/TRBV6-3	.	TRBJ2-5	CASSYLGVLQETQYF	TGTGCCAGCAGTTACCTGGGGGTCTTACAAGAGACCCAGTACTTC
.	TRBV12-1	.	TRBJ1-2	CAKFGTAPIEYGYTF	TGTGCCAAATTTGGGACAGCCCCTATCGAATATGGCTACACCTTC
.	TRBV4-3	.	TRBJ1-1	CASSQEANTEAFF	TGCGCCAGCAGCCAAGAAGCGAACACTGAAGCTTTCTTT
.	TRBV3-1/TRBV3-2	.	TRBJ2-7	CASSRKQTGEQYF	TGTGCCAGCAGCCGGAAACAGACGGGGGAGCAGTACTTC
medium-sized	TRBV11-2	.	TRBJ1-3	CASSLDSSGNTIYF	TGTGCCAGCAGCTTAGACAGCTCTGGAAACACCATATATTTT
.	TRBV7-2	.	TRBJ1-1	CASSLGMNTEAFF	TGTGCCAGCAGCTTAGGAATGAACACTGAAGCTTTCTTT
.	TRBV28	.	TRBJ2-1	CASTRGQGKDEQFF	TGTGCCAGCACCCGAGGTCAGGGGAAAGATGAGCAGTTCTTC
.	TRBV5-6	TRBD1	TRBJ2-1	CASSFGTGPYNEQFF	TGTGCCAGCAGTTTCGGGACAGGGCCCTACAATGAGCAGTTCTTC
.	TRBV7-2	.	TRBJ2-2	CASSLAGAGELFF	TGTGCCAGCAGCTTAGCGGGGGCCGGGGAGCTGTTTTTT
.	TRBV11-2	TRBD2	TRBJ2-3	CASSLGGGSTDTQYF	TGTGCCAGCAGCTTAGGCGGGGGAAGCACAGATACGCAGTATTTT
.	TRBV13	TRBD1	TRBJ1-6	CASSWTGSSYNSPLHF	TGTGCCAGCAGCTGGACAGGTAGCTCCTATAATTCACCCCTCCACTTT
.	TRBV10-2	.	TRBJ2-1	CASSDRVYEGQFF	TGCGCCAGCAGTGACAGGGTGTACGAGGGGCAGTTCTTC
.	TRBV9	.	TRBJ2-3	CASTRRGDFTDTQYF	TGTGCCTCCACCCGGAGGGGGGACTTCACAGATACGCAGTATTTT
.	TRBV6-6	.	TRBJ2-3	CASSPVPDTQYF	TGTGCCAGCAGCCCCGTCCCCGATACGCAGTATTTT
.	TRBV5-4	.	TRBJ2-7	CASSLERYEQYF	TGTGCCAGCAGCTTGGAGAGATACGAGCAGTACTTC
few	TRBV9	.	TRBJ2-3	CASSPNPSTDTQYF	TGTGCCAGCAGCCCGAACCCGAGCACAGATACGCAGTATTTT